Listed below are T cell receptor beta chains from one sample, sequenced in a study of OX40 agonist ivuxolimab in advanced cancers. Libraries were prepared by immunoSEQ multiplex PCR; TCRdb keeps only in-frame clonotypes and omits some of them. The sample has around 70,000 clones, about nine tenths seen once. Here the sequenced sample was CD4+ or CD8+ T cells sorted from blood, taken in a trial of the OX40 agonist ivuxolimab. Receptors were obtained from an adult with an advanced solid tumor such as melanoma, head and neck, liver or kidney cancer. The CDR3 runs from the conserved cysteine through the conserved F or W. D genes are given only for firm matches. Clone size is stated in some rows and not others, as once, few, many or a class when expanded.

size: once; D: -; length: 15; V: TRBV7-3; J: TRBJ1-1; CDR3: CASSAGPMRGTEAFF; DNA: TGTGCCAGCAGCGCTGGACCCATGAGGGGCACTGAAGCTTTCTTT
size: -; D: TRBD1; length: 13; V: TRBV7-9; J: TRBJ1-1; CDR3: CASSITGGTEAFF; DNA: TGTGCCAGCAGCATCACAGGGGGCACTGAAGCTTTCTTT
size: once; D: -; length: 16; V: TRBV7-2; J: TRBJ2-5; CDR3: CASSLESGGGKETQYF; DNA: TGTGCCAGCAGCTTAGAGAGTGGAGGGGGCAAAGAGACCCAGTACTTC
size: -; D: TRBD1; length: 15; V: TRBV19; J: TRBJ2-5; CDR3: CASSSYGTEQETQYF; DNA: TGTGCCAGTAGTAGTTACGGGACAGAACAAGAGACCCAGTACTTC
size: -; D: TRBD1; length: 16; V: TRBV9; J: TRBJ1-3; CDR3: CASSVDRGSSGNTIYF; DNA: TGTGCCAGCAGCGTAGACAGGGGCAGCTCTGGAAACACCATATATTTT
size: -; D: TRBD1; length: 15; V: TRBV28; J: TRBJ1-2; CDR3: CASSLSDRTNYGYTF; DNA: TGTGCCAGCAGTTTATCGGACAGGACTAACTATGGCTACACCTTC
size: few; D: -; length: 13; V: TRBV7-6; J: TRBJ2-7; CDR3: CASSSLPTYEQYF; DNA: TGTGCCAGCAGCTCCCTCCCCACCTACGAGCAGTACTTC
size: -; D: -; length: 13; V: TRBV2; J: TRBJ1-6; CDR3: CASSEQDSVPLHF; DNA: TGTGCCAGCAGTGAACAGGACTCAGTACCCCTCCACTTT
size: -; D: -; length: 15; V: TRBV5-8; J: TRBJ2-3; CDR3: CASSLVGSSTDTQYF; DNA: TGTGCCAGCAGCCTGGTCGGATCTAGCACAGATACGCAGTATTTT
size: -; D: TRBD2; length: 17; V: TRBV19; J: TRBJ2-2; CDR3: CASSTSGKITNTGELFF; DNA: TGTGCCAGTAGTACTAGCGGGAAGATAACGAACACCGGGGAGCTGTTTTTT
size: -; D: TRBD1; length: 14; V: TRBV19; J: TRBJ1-1; CDR3: CASSPLSGGTEAFF; DNA: TGTGCCAGTAGCCCTCTCTCAGGGGGAACTGAAGCTTTCTTT
size: few; D: -; length: 15; V: TRBV7-8; J: TRBJ2-2; CDR3: CASSLTSATTGELFF; DNA: TGTGCCAGCAGCCTAACCTCAGCAACCACCGGGGAGCTGTTTTTT
size: -; D: TRBD1; length: 15; V: TRBV11-1; J: TRBJ1-4; CDR3: CASSLTTGTNEKLFF; DNA: TGTGCCAGCAGCTTAACGACAGGGACTAATGAAAAACTGTTTTTT
size: -; D: -; length: 16; V: TRBV5-1; J: TRBJ1-3; CDR3: CASSSSLGVNGNTIYF; DNA: TGCGCCAGCAGCTCCTCTTTGGGGGTTAATGGAAACACCATATATTTT
size: -; D: -; length: 18; V: TRBV11-3; J: TRBJ2-3; CDR3: CASSSGQGSTRGKDTQYF; DNA: TGTGCCAGCAGCTCGGGGCAGGGTAGTACCAGGGGAAAAGATACGCAGTATTTT
size: -; D: -; length: 12; V: TRBV10-3; J: TRBJ1-6; CDR3: CASDGGGSPLHF; DNA: TGTGCCTCCGACGGGGGGGGGTCACCCCTCCACTTT
size: -; D: TRBD2; length: 16; V: TRBV9; J: TRBJ2-7; CDR3: CASSGITSGSFSEQYF; DNA: TGTGCCAGCAGCGGGATCACTAGCGGGAGCTTTTCCGAGCAGTACTTC
size: -; D: -; length: 14; V: TRBV7-9; J: TRBJ1-2; CDR3: CASSLVGGLDGYTF; DNA: TGTGCCAGCAGCTTAGTCGGCGGGCTTGATGGCTACACCTTC
size: -; D: -; length: 15; V: TRBV2; J: TRBJ2-7; CDR3: CASSGGTAYSYEQYF; DNA: TGTGCCAGCAGTGGGGGGACGGCCTACTCCTACGAGCAGTACTTC
size: -; D: -; length: 15; V: TRBV7-6; J: TRBJ2-2; CDR3: CASSLAASNTGELFF; DNA: TGTGCCAGCAGCTTAGCGGCCTCGAACACCGGGGAGCTGTTTTTT
size: -; D: -; length: 12; V: TRBV10-3; J: TRBJ1-3; CDR3: CAISESGPFVYF; DNA: TGTGCCATCAGTGAGTCGGGACCCTTCGTATATTTT
size: -; D: -; length: 13; V: TRBV28; J: TRBJ2-7; CDR3: CASSIGDPYEQYF; DNA: TGTGCCAGCAGCATAGGGGATCCCTACGAGCAGTACTTC
size: -; D: TRBD2; length: 16; V: TRBV5-4; J: TRBJ2-3; CDR3: CASSTGTSGNTDTQYF; DNA: TGTGCCAGCAGCACCGGGACTAGCGGGAACACAGATACGCAGTATTTT
size: once; D: -; length: 13; V: TRBV9; J: TRBJ2-5; CDR3: CASSAGGLETQYF; DNA: TGTGCCAGCAGCGCTGGGGGGCTGGAGACCCAGTACTTC
size: -; D: -; length: 14; V: TRBV30; J: TRBJ2-1; CDR3: CAWSVRNGIDEQFF; DNA: TGTGCCTGGAGTGTACGAAATGGTATCGATGAGCAGTTCTTC
size: few; D: -; length: 15; V: TRBV12-5; J: TRBJ2-2; CDR3: CASGLVLGTTGELFF; DNA: TGTGCTAGTGGTTTGGTATTGGGGACAACCGGGGAGCTGTTTTTT
size: -; D: -; length: 15; V: TRBV19; J: TRBJ1-4; CDR3: CASSILGAKNEKLFF; DNA: TGTGCCAGTAGTATTTTAGGGGCGAAAAATGAAAAACTGTTTTTT
size: -; D: -; length: 15; V: TRBV19; J: TRBJ1-4; CDR3: CASSTSGTPFEKLFF; DNA: TGTGCCAGTAGTACGAGCGGGACCCCGTTTGAAAAACTGTTTTTT
size: -; D: TRBD1; length: 15; V: TRBV27; J: TRBJ2-7; CDR3: CASSAYRDRVIEQYF; DNA: TGTGCCAGCAGTGCCTACCGGGACAGGGTGATCGAGCAGTACTTC
size: -; D: -; length: 17; V: TRBV9; J: TRBJ2-3; CDR3: CASSPFSRVANTDTQYF; DNA: TGTGCCAGCAGCCCGTTCTCCCGTGTAGCGAACACAGATACGCAGTATTTT
size: -; D: -; length: 14; V: TRBV18; J: TRBJ2-3; CDR3: CASSPVGGTDTQYF; DNA: TGTGCCAGCTCACCAGTGGGTGGCACAGATACGCAGTATTTT
size: -; D: -; length: 13; V: TRBV5-1; J: TRBJ2-3; CDR3: CASSLDRRDTQYF; DNA: TGCGCCAGCAGCTTGGACCGTAGAGATACGCAGTATTTT
size: -; D: TRBD1; length: 13; V: TRBV5-5; J: TRBJ1-1; CDR3: CASSLEGQQGAFF; DNA: TGTGCCAGCAGCTTGGAGGGACAGCAAGGAGCTTTCTTT
size: -; D: TRBD2; length: 16; V: TRBV7-2; J: TRBJ2-5; CDR3: CASSFEAGGPLETQYF; DNA: TGTGCCAGCAGCTTTGAAGCGGGAGGGCCCTTAGAGACCCAGTACTTC
size: -; D: -; length: 14; V: TRBV10-3; J: TRBJ1-5; CDR3: CAISGGAGNQPQHF; DNA: TGTGCCATCAGTGGCGGGGCGGGGAATCAGCCCCAGCATTTT
size: -; D: -; length: 15; V: TRBV4-3; J: TRBJ2-5; CDR3: CASSQDPAGWETQYF; DNA: TGCGCCAGCAGCCAAGATCCGGCAGGGTGGGAGACCCAGTACTTC
size: -; D: TRBD1; length: 15; V: TRBV27; J: TRBJ2-7; CDR3: CASSLIAAGGSEQYF; DNA: TGTGCCAGCAGTTTAATCGCGGCAGGGGGATCCGAGCAGTACTTC